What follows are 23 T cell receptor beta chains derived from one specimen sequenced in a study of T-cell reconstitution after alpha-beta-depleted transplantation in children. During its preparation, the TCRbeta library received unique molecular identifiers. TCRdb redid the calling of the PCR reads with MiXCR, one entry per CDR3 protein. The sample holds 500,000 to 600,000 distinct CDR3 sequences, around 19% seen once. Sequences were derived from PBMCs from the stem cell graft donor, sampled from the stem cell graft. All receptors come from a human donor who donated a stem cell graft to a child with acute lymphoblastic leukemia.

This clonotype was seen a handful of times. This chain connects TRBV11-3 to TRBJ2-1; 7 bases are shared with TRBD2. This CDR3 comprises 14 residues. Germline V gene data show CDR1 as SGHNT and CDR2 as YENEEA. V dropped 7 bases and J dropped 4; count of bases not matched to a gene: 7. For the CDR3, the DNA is TGTGCCAGCAAACTAGCGTCGGGATACAATGAGCAGTTCTTC. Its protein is CASKLASGYNEQFF.

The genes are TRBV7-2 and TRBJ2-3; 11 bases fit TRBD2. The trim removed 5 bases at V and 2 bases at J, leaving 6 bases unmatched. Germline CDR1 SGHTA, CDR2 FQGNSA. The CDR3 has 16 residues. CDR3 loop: CASSILAGGTTDTQYF. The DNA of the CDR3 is TGTGCCAGCAGCATCCTAGCGGGAGGAACCACAGATACGCAGTATTTT.

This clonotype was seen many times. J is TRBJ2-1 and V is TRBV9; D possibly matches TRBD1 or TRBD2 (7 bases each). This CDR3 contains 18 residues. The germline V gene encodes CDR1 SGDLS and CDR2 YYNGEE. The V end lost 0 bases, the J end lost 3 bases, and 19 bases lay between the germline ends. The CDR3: CASSVAPGGEGRYNEQFF. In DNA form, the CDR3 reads TGTGCCAGCAGCGTAGCCCCAGGGGGGGAGGGCCGCTACAATGAGCAGTTCTTC.

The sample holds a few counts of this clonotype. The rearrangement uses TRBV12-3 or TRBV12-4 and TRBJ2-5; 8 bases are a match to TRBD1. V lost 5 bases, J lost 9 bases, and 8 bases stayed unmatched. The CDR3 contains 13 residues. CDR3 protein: CASSKRDRNPQYF. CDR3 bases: TGTGCCAGCAGTAAACGGGACAGGAATCCCCAGTACTTC.

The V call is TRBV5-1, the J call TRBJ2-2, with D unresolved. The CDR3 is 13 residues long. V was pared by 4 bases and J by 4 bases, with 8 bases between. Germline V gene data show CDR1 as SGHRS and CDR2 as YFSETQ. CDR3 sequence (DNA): TGCGCCAGCAGCCGGGTGCTCACCGGGGAGCTGTTTTTT. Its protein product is CASSRVLTGELFF.

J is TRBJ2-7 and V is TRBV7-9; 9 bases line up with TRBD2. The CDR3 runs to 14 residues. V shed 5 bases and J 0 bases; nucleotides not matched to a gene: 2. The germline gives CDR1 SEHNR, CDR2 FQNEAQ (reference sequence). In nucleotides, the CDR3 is TGTGCCAGCAGCCCTAGCGGGGCCTCCTACGAGCAGTACTTC. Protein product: CASSPSGASYEQYF.

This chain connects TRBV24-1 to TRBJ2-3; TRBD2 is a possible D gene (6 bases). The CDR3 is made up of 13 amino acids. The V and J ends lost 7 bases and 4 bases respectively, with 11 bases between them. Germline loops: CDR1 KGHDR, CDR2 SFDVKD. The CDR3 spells CATRDYGADTQYF. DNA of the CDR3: TGTGCCACCAGGGACTATGGTGCAGATACGCAGTATTTT.

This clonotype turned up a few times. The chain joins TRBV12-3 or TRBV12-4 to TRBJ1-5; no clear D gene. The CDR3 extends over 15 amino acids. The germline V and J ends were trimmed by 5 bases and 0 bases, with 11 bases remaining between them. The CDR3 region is CASSRTRYSNQPQHF. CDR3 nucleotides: TGTGCCAGCAGTAGGACCCGTTATAGCAATCAGCCCCAGCATTTT.

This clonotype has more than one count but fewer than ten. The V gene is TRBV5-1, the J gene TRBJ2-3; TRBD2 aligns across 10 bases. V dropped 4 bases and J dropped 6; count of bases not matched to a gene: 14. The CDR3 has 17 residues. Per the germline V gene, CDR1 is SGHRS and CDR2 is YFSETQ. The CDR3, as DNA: TGCGCCAGCAGCCCCTGGCCAGCGGGAGGGTCCCGGGATACGCAGTATTTT. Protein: CASSPWPAGGSRDTQYF.

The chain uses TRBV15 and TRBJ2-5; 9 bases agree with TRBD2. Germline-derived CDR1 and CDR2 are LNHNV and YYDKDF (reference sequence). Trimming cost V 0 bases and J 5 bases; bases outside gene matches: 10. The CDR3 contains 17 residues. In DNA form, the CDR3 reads TGTGCCACCAGCAGAGATCTAGGGACTAGCATCGGGGAGACCCAGTACTTC. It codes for CATSRDLGTSIGETQYF.

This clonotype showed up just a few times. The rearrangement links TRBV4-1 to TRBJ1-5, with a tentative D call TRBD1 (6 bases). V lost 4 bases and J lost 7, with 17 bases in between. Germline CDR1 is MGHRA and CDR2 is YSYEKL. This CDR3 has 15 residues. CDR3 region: CASSPSGGGQQPQHF. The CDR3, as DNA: TGCGCCAGCAGCCCCTCAGGTGGGGGCCAACAGCCCCAGCATTTT.

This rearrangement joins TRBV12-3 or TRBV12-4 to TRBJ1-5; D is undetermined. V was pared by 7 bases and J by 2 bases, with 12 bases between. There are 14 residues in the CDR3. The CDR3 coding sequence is TGTGCCAGCAACTTCGGACTGGGCAATCAGCCCCAGCATTTT. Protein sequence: CASNFGLGNQPQHF.

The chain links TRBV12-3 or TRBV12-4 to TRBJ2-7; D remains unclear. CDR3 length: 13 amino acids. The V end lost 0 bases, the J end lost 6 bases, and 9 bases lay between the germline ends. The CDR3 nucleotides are TGTGCCAGCAGTTTAGCCTCTAGGATCGAGCAGTACTTC. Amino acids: CASSLASRIEQYF.

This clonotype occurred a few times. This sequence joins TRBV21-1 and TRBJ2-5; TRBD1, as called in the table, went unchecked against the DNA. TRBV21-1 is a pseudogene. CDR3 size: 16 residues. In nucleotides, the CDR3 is TGTGCCAGCATCCTACGACAGGGCGAAGCCGATGAGGCCCAGTACTTC. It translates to CASILRQGEADEAQYF.

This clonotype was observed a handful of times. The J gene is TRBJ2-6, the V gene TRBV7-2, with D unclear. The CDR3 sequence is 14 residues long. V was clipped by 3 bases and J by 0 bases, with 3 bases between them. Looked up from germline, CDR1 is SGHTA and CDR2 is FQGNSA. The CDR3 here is CASSFISGANVLTF. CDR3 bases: TGTGCCAGCAGCTTTATCTCTGGGGCCAACGTCCTGACTTTC.

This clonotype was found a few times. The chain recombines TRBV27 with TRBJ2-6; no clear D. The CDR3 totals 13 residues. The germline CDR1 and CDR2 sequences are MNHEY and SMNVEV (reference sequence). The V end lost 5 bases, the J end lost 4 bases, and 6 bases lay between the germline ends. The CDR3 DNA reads TGTGCCAGCAGTCCGCGAGGGGCCAACGTCCTGACTTTC. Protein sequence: CASSPRGANVLTF.

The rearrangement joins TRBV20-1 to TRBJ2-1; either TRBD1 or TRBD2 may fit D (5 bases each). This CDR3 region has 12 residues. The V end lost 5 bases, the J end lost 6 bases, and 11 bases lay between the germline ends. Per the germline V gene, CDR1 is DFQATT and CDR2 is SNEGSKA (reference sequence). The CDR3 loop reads CSAPGRLNEQFF. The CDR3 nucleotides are TGCAGTGCTCCGGGACGCCTCAATGAGCAGTTCTTC.

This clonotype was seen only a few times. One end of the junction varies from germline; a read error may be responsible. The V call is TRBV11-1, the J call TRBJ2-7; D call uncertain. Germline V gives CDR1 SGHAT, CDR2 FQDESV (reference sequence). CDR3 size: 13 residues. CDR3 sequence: CAGSLGSRLPQYF. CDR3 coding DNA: TGTGCCGGCAGCTTAGGGTCGAGGTTGCCGCAGTACTTC.

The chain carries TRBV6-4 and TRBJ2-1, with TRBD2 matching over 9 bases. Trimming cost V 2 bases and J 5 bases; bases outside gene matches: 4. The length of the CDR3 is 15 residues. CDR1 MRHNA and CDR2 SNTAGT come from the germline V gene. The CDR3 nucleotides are TGTGCCAGCAGTGACGTGACTAGCGGCCACAATGAGCAGTTCTTC. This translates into CASSDVTSGHNEQFF.

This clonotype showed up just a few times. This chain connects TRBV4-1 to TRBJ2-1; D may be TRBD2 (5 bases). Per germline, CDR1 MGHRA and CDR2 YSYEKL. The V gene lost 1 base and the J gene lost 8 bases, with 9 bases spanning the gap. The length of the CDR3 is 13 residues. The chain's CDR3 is CASSQVSGYEQFF. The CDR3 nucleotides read TGCGCCAGCAGCCAAGTTTCGGGGTATGAGCAGTTCTTC.

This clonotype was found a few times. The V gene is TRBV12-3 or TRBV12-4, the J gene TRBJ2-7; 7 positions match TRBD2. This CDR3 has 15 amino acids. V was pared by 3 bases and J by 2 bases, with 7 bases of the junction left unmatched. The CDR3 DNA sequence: TGTGCCAGCAGTTTTTTGGGGGGGAGGGCCTACGAGCAGTACTTC. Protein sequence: CASSFLGGRAYEQYF.

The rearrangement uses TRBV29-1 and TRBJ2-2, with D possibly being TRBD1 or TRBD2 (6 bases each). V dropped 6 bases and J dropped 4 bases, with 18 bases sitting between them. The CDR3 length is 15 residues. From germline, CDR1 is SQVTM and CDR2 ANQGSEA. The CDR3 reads CSVTVQGGITGELFF. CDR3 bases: TGCAGCGTCACGGTACAAGGGGGGATCACCGGGGAGCTGTTTTTT.

For the CDR3, the DNA is TGTGCCAGCAGTCCCAGCGACACGAACACCGGGGAGCTGTTTTTT. Its protein is CASSPSDTNTGELFF. V and J are TRBV12-3 or TRBV12-4 and TRBJ2-2; D call uncertain. The CDR3 consists of 15 residues. V lost 5 bases to trimming and J lost 0 bases, with 10 bases between them.